This T cell receptor (beta chain) was recovered during a study of breast tumors, draining lymph nodes, adjacent tissues. About this clonotype itself: Its antigen remains unknown.

Points from the study as a whole: Tumor T cell lymph node origin was a supported hypothesis, not proven. Tumors had less TCR diversity than lymph nodes, more than nontumor tissue. Data fit most tumor T cells coming from lymph node, expanding in tumor. Compared with basal-like, luminal-like tumors shared significantly more repertoire with nontumor tissue.

Breast cancer patients provided tissue from their axillary draining lymph nodes. Germline CDR1 reads LNHDA; CDR2 reads SQIVND (reference sequence). The CDR3 contains 11 residues. Trimming removed 1 base at V and 6 bases at J, with 3 bases between. Via MiXCR, TCRdb re-called the multiplex PCR reads, giving one row per CDR3 protein. This sample carries fewer than 200,000 distinct CDR3 sequences, approximately 33% of them seen once, and the ten largest clones take 4.3%. The V call is TRBV19, the J call TRBJ1-1; D remains unclear. Material for sequencing was axillary lymph node tissue. The receptor's source is a female donor with breast cancer. Some clones in this sample may be carry-over from other donors' samples. CDR3 residues: CASSIGSEAFF. CDR3 bases: TGTGCCAGTAGTATAGGGTCTGAAGCTTTCTTT.